The next 7 T cell receptor beta chains were all read from a single sample in a study of technical replicates of blood from a few donors. The protocol was immunoSEQ multiplex PCR, while the TCRdb copy is restricted to in-frame clones and leaves out a portion. The sample holds around 80,000 clones, 95% to 98% seen once. The sequenced material came from T cells isolated from PBMCs. The receptors were sampled from a human donor in good health.

This rearrangement joins TRBV11-3 to TRBJ2-7, with 9 bases lining up with TRBD2. This CDR3 region has 14 residues. V lost 2 bases, J lost 6 bases, and 5 bases stayed unmatched. Germline V CDR1 and CDR2: SGHNT, YENEEA. CDR3 sequence: CASSLRREGGEQYF. The CDR3 DNA sequence: TGTGCCAGCAGCTTACGGCGGGAGGGAGGCGAGCAGTACTTC.

This clone was seen a single time. This rearrangement joins TRBV5-1 to TRBJ1-3; D may be TRBD1 (5 bases). The CDR3 totals 17 residues. V was clipped by 4 bases and J by 0 bases, with 17 bases between them. Germline values: CDR1 SGHRS, CDR2 YFSETQ. The CDR3 nucleotides are TGCGCCAGCAGCGCGGGGGATGGGTATGCCTCTGGAAACACCATATATTTT. It codes for CASSAGDGYASGNTIYF.

For the CDR3, the DNA is TGTGCCAGCAGCCAGTTTGAGGGGACCCAGTACTTC. This encodes CASSQFEGTQYF. V is TRBV5-4 and J is TRBJ2-5, with D maybe TRBD2 (5 bases). The CDR3 has 12 amino acids. CDR1 and CDR2 (germline): SGHNT, YYREEE (reference sequence). Trimming removed 4 bases from V and 7 bases from J, with 11 bases in between.

V is TRBV7-6 and J is TRBJ1-1, with D perhaps matching TRBD1 (5 bases). Germline lookup yields CDR1 SGHVS and CDR2 FNYEAQ. V lost 5 bases, J lost 0 bases, and 7 bases lay in between. This CDR3 spans 13 amino acids. CDR3 coding DNA: TGTGCCAGCAGCCCGACAGTGAACACTGAAGCTTTCTTT. The encoded protein is CASSPTVNTEAFF.

The rearrangement joins TRBV5-1 to TRBJ2-5, with 9 bases that match TRBD1. Judging by the DNA end, TRBJ2-7 fits better; the J call may be wrong. CDR1 SGHRS and CDR2 YFSETQ come from the germline V gene. This CDR3 is built from 15 residues. CDR3 protein: CASSAGTGLTYEQYF. The CDR3 DNA sequence: TGCGCCAGCAGCGCGGGGACAGGGCTAACCTACGAGCAGTACTTC.

The gene calls are TRBV11-1 and TRBJ2-5, with D possibly matching TRBD2 (6 bases). There are 14 residues in the CDR3. The germline V gene has CDR1 SGHAT and CDR2 FQDESV (reference sequence). The germline V and J ends were trimmed by 3 bases and 5 bases, with 13 bases remaining between them. CDR3 loop: CASSFSSSGETQYF. CDR3 coding DNA: TGTGCCAGCAGCTTCTCGTCGAGCGGGGAGACCCAGTACTTC. The full variable domain, with the rest looked up from reference TRBV11-1 and TRBJ2-5, is EAEVAQSPRYKITEKSQAVAFWCDPISGHATLYWYRQILGQGPELLVQFQDESVVDDSQLPKDRFSAERLKGVDSTLKIQPAELGDSAMYLCASSFSSSGETQYFGPGTRLLVL.

Only one count was recorded for this clone. CDR3 loop: CASSYAWAPNTGELFF. CDR3 DNA: TGTGCCAGCAGTTACGCGTGGGCCCCGAACACCGGGGAGCTGTTTTTT. The chain employs TRBV6-5 and TRBJ2-2; D is unclear. Germline V gene data show CDR1 as MNHEY and CDR2 as SVGAGI. V gave up 2 bases and J gave up 0 bases, with 10 bases separating them. The CDR3 is made up of 16 amino acids.